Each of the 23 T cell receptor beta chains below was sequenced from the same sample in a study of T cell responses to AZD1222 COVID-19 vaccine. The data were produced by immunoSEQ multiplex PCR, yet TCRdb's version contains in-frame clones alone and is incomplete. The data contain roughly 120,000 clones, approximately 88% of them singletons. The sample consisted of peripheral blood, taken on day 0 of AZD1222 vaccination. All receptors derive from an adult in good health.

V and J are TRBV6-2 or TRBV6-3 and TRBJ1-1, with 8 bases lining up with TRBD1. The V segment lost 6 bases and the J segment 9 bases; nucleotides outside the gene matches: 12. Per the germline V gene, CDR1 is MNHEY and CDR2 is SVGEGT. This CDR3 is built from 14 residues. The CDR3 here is CASSTYGQGNQAFF. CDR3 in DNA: TGTGCCAGCAGCACCTATGGACAGGGAAATCAAGCTTTCTTT.

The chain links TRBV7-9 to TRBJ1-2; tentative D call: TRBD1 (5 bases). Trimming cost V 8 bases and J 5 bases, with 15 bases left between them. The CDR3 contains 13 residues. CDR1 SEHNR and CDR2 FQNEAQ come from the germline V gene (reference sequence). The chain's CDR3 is CASGRGVRYGYTF. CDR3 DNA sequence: TGTGCCAGCGGTAGAGGGGTGAGGTATGGCTACACCTTC. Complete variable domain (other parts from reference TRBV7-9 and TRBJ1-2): DTGVSQNPRHKITKRGQNVTFRCDPISEHNRLYWYRQTLGQGPEFLTYFQNEAQLEKSRLLSDRFSAERPKGSFSTLEIQRTEQGDSAMYLCASGRGVRYGYTFGSGTRLTVV.

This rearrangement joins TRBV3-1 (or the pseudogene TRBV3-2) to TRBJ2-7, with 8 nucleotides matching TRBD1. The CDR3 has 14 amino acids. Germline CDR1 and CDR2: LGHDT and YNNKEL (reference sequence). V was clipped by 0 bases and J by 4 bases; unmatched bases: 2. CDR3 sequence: CASSQEGQVYEQYF. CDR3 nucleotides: TGTGCCAGCAGCCAAGAGGGACAGGTTTACGAGCAGTACTTC.

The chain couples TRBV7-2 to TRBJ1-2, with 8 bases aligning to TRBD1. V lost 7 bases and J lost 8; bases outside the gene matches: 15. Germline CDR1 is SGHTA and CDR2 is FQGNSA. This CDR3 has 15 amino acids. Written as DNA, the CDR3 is TGTGCCAGCAACAAACAGGGGGATCCCGCCGGCGGCTACACCTTC. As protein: CASNKQGDPAGGYTF.

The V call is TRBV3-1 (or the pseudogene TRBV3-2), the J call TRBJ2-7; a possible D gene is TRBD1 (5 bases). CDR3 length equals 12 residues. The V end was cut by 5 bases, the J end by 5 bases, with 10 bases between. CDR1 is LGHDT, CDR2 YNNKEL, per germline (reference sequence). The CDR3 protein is CASSSGYDEQYF. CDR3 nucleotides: TGTGCCAGCAGCTCAGGGTATGACGAGCAGTACTTC.

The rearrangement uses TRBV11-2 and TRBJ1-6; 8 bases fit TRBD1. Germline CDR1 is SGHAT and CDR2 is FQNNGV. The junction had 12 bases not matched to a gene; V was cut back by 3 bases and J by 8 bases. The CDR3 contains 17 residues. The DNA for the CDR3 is TGTGCCAGCAGCTTCAGGTTTACAGGACAGGGAGATTCACCCCTCCACTTT. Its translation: CASSFRFTGQGDSPLHF.

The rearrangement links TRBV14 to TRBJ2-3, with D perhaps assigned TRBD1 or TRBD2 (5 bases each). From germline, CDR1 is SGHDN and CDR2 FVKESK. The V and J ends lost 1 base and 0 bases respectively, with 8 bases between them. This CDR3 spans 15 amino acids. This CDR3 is CASSQAGPSTDTQYF. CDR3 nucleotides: TGTGCCAGCAGCCAAGCGGGACCCAGCACAGATACGCAGTATTTT.

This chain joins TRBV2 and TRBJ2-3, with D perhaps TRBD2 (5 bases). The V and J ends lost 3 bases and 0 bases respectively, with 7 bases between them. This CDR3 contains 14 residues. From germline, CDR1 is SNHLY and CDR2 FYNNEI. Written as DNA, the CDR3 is TGTGCCAGCAGTGACAGGACTAGCACAGATACGCAGTATTTT. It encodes CASSDRTSTDTQYF.

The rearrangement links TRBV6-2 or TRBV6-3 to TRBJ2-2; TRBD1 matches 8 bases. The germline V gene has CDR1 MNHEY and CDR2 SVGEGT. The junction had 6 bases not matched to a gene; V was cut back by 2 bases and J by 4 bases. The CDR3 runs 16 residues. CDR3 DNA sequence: TGTGCCAGCAGTTACCCGACAGGGGCGGGCACCGGGGAGCTGTTTTTT. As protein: CASSYPTGAGTGELFF.

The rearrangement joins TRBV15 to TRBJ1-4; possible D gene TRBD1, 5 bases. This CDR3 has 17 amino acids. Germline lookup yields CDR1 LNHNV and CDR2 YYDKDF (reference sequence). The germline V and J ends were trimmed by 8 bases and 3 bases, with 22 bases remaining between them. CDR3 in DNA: TGTGCCACCGGGGGAAGGGGACGGCTAACAGCTAATGAAAAACTGTTTTTT. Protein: CATGGRGRLTANEKLFF.

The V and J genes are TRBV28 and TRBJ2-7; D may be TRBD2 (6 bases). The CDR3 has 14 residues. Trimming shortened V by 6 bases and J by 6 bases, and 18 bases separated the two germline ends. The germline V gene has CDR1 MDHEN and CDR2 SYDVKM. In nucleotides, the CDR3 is TGTGCCAGCAGAGGCCAGGCGGGACCACTCGAGCAGTACTTC. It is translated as CASRGQAGPLEQYF.

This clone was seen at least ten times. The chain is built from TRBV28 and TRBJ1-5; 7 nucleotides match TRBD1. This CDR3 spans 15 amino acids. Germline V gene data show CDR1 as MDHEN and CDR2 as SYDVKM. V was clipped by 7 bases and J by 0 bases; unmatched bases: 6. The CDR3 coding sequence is TGTGCCAGCAAATCGGGACAGAATAGCAATCAGCCCCAGCATTTT. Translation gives CASKSGQNSNQPQHF.

The chain's CDR3 is CASSLLGQGSDEQYF. CDR3 in DNA: TGCGCCAGCAGCTTGTTGGGACAGGGGTCGGACGAGCAGTACTTC. The chain carries TRBV5-1 and TRBJ2-7; TRBD1 matches 10 bases. The CDR3 is 15 amino acids. Per germline, CDR1 SGHRS and CDR2 YFSETQ. The V segment lost 1 base and the J segment 5 bases; nucleotides outside the gene matches: 6.

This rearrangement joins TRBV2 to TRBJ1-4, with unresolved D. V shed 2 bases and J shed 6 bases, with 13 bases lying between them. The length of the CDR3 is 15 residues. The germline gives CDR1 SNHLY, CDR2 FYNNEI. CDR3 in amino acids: CASSEIVSPHEKLFF. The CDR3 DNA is TGTGCCAGCAGTGAAATAGTCAGTCCCCATGAAAAACTGTTTTTT.

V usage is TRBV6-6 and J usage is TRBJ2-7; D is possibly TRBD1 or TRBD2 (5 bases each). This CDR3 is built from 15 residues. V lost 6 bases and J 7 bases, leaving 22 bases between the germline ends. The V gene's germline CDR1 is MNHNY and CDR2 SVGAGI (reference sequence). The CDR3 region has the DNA TGTGCCAGCAGCTCAGGGACGGCCGCGCCGGGGGAGCAGTACTTC. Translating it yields CASSSGTAAPGEQYF.

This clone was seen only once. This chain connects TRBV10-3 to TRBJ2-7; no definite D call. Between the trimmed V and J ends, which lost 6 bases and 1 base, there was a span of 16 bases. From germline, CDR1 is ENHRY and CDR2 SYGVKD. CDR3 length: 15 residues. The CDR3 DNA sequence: TGTGCCATCAGGGCCCCGGCAGGCGGATCCTACGAGCAGTACTTC. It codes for CAIRAPAGGSYEQYF.

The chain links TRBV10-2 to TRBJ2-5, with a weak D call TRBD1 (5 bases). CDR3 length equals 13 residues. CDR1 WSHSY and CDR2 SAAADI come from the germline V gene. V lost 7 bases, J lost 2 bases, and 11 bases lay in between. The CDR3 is CASIRAGQETQYF. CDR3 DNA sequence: TGCGCCAGCATCCGGGCAGGGCAAGAGACCCAGTACTTC.

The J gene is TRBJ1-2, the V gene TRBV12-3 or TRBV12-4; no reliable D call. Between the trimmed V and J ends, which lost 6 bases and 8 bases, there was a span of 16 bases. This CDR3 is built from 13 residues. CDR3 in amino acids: CASSPGSEGGYTF. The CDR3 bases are TGTGCCAGCAGCCCCGGTTCTGAGGGCGGCTACACCTTC.

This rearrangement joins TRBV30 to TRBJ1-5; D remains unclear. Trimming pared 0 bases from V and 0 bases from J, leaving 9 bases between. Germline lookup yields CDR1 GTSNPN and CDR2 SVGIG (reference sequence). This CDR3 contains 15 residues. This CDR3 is CAWSVRRYSNQPQHF. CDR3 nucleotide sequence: TGTGCCTGGAGTGTCAGGAGGTATAGCAATCAGCCCCAGCATTTT.

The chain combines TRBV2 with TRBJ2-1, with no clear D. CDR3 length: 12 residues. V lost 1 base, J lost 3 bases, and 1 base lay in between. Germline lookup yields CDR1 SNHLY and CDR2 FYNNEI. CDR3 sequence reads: CASSEDYNEQFF. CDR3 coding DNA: TGTGCCAGCAGTGAAGACTACAATGAGCAGTTCTTC.

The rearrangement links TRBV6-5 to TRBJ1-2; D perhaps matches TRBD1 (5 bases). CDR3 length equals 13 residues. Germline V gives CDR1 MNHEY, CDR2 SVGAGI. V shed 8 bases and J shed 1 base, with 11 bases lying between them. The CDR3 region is CASGGSLNYGYTF. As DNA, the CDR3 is TGTGCCAGCGGGGGAAGTCTTAACTATGGCTACACCTTC.

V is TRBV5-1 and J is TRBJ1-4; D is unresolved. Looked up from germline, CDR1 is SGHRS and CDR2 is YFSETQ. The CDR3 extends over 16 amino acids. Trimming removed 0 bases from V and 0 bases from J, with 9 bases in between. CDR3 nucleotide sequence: TGCGCCAGCAGCTTGGAATATGTTACAACTAATGAAAAACTGTTTTTT. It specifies CASSLEYVTTNEKLFF.

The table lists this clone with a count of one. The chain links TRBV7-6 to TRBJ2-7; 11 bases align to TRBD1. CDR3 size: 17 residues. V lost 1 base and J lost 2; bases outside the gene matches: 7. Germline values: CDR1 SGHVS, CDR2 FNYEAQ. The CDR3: CASSLVPTDRGPYEQYF. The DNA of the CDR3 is TGTGCCAGCAGCTTAGTCCCAACGGACAGGGGGCCCTACGAGCAGTACTTC.